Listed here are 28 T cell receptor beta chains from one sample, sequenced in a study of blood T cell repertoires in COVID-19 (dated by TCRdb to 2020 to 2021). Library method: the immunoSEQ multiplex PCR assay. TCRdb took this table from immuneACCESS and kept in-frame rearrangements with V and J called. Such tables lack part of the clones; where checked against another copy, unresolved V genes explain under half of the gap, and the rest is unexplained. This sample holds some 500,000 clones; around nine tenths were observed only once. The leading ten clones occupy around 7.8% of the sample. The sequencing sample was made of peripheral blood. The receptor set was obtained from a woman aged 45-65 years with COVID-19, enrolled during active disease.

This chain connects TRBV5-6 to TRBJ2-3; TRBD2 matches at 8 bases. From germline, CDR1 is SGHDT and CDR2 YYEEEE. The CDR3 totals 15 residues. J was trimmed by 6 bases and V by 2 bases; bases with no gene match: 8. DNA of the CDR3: TGTGCCAGCAGCTTCGGAGCGGGGGATACTGATACGCAGTATTTT. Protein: CASSFGAGDTDTQYF.

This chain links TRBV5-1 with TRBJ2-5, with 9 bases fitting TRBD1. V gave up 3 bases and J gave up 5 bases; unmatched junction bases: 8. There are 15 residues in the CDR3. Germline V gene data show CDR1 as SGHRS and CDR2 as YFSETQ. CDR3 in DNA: TGCGCCAGCAGCTCGGGACAGGGAAGGATGGAGACCCAGTACTTC. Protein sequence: CASSSGQGRMETQYF.

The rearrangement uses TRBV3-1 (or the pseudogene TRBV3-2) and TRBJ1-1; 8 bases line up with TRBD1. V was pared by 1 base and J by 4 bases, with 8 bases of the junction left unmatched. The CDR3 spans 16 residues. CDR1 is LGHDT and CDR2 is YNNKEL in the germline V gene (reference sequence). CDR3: CASSQASGTGGTEAFF. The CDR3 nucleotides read TGTGCCAGCAGCCAAGCGTCCGGTACAGGGGGCACTGAAGCTTTCTTT.

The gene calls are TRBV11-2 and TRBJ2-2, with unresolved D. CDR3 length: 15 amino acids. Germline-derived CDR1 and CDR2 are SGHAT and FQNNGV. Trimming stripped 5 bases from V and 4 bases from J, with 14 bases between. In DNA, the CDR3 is TGTGCCAGCAGCCCCGTGCGCGTTTCCACCGGGGAGCTGTTTTTT. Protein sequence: CASSPVRVSTGELFF.

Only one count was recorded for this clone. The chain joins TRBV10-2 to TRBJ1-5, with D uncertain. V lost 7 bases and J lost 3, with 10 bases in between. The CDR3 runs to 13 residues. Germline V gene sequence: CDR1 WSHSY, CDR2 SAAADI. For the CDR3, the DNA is TGCGCCAGCAAAGCGGCATTCAATCAGCCCCAGCATTTT. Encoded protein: CASKAAFNQPQHF.

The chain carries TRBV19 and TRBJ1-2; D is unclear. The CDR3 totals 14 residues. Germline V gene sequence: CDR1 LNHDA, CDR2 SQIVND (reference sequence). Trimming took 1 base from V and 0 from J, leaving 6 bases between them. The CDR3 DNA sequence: TGTGCCAGTAGTATAGGAGGAGCTAACTATGGCTACACCTTC. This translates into CASSIGGANYGYTF.

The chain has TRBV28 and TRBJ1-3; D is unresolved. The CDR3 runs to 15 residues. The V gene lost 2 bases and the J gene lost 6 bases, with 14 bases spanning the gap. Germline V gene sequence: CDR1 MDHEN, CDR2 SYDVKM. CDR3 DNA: TGTGCCAGCAGTTTACATCCGGCGGGCGAAAACACCATATATTTT. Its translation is CASSLHPAGENTIYF.

CDR3 sequence reads: CASSPQGVNEQFF. Here the CDR3 DNA reads TGTGCCAGCTCACCACAGGGGGTCAATGAGCAGTTCTTC. The chain uses TRBV18 and TRBJ2-1; D perhaps matches TRBD1 (6 bases). The germline V gene encodes CDR1 KGHSH and CDR2 LQKENI. The V end was cut by 1 base, the J end by 6 bases, with 7 bases between. This CDR3 contains 13 residues.

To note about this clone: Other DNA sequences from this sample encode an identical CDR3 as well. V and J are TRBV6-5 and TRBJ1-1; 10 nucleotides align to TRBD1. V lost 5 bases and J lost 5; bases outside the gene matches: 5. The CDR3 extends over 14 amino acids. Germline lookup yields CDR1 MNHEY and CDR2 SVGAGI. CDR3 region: CASSTSGQGTEAFF. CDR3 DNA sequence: TGTGCCAGCAGTACCTCGGGACAGGGGACTGAAGCTTTCTTT.

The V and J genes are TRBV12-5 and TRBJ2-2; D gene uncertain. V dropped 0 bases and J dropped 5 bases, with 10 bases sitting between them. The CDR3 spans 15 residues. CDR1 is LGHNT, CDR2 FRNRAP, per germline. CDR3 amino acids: CASGLVYESTGELFF. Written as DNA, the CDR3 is TGTGCTAGTGGTTTGGTATATGAGTCAACCGGGGAGCTGTTTTTT.

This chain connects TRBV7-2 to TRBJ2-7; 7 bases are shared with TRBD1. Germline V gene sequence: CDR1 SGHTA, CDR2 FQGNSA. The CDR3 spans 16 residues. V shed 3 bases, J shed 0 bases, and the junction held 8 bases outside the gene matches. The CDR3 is CASSLVPDRTSYEQYF. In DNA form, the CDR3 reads TGTGCCAGCAGCTTGGTCCCGGACAGGACCTCCTACGAGCAGTACTTC.

CDR3 residues: CASSDGLTSGGADTQYF. The CDR3 region has the DNA TGTGCCAGCAGTGACGGACTCACTAGCGGGGGGGCAGATACGCAGTATTTT. The V and J genes are TRBV6-1 and TRBJ2-3; 13 nucleotides match TRBD2. V was pared by 3 bases and J by 4 bases, with 7 bases of the junction left unmatched. The CDR3 is made up of 17 amino acids. Germline-derived CDR1 and CDR2 are MNHNS and SASEGT.

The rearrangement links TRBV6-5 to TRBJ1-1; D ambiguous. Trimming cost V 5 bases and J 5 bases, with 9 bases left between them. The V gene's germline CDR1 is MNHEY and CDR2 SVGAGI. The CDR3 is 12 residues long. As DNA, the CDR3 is TGTGCCAGCAGTACAATTGTTACTGAAGCTTTCTTT. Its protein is CASSTIVTEAFF.

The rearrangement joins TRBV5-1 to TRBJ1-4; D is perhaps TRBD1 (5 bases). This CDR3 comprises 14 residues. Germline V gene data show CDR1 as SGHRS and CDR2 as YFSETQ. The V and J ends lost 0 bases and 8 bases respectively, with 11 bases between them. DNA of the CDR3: TGCGCCAGCAGCTTGGCCAGGGAGGACGAAAAACTGTTTTTT. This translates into CASSLAREDEKLFF.

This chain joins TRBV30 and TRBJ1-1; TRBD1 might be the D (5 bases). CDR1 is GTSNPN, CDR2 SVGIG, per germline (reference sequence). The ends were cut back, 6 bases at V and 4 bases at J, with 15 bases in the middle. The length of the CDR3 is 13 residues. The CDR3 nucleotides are TGTGCCTGTGATCGGCGACAGCTCACTGAAGCTTTCTTT. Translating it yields CACDRRQLTEAFF. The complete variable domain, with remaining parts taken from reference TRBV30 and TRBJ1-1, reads SQTIHQWPATLVQPVGSPLSLECTVEGTSNPNLYWYRQAAGRGLQLLFYSVGIGQISSEVPQNLSASRPQDRQFILSSKKLLLSDSGFYLCACDRRQLTEAFFGQGTRLTVV.

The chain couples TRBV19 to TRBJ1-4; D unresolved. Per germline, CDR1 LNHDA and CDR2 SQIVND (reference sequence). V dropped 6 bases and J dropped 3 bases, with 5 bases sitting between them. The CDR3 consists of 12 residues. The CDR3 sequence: CASRASNEKLFF. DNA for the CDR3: TGTGCCAGTAGGGCATCTAATGAAAAACTGTTTTTT.

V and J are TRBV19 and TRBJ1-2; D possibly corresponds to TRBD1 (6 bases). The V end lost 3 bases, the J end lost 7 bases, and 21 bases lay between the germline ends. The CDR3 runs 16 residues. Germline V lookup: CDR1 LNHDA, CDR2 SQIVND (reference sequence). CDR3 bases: TGTGCCAGTAGTATGGGGGCGCAGGGAACTATCGGTGGCTACACCTTC. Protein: CASSMGAQGTIGGYTF.

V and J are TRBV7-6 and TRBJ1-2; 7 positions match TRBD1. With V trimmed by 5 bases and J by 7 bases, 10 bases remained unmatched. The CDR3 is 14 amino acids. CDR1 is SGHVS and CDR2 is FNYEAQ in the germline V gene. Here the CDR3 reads CASSPDREGGGYTF. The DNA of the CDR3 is TGTGCCAGCAGCCCCGACAGGGAAGGAGGTGGCTACACCTTC. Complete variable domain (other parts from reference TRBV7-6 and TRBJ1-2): GAGVSQSPRYKVTKRGQDVALRCDPISGHVSLYWYRQALGQGPEFLTYFNYEAQQDKSGLPNDRFSAERPEGSISTLTIQRTEQRDSAMYRCASSPDREGGGYTFGSGTRLTVV.

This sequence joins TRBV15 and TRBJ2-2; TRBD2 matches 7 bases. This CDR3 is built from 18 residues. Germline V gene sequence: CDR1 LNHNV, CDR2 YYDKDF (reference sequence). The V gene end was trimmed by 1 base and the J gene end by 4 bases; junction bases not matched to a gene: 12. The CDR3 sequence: CATSRVPLGGGGTGELFF. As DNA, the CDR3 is TGTGCCACCAGCAGAGTGCCCCTTGGGGGGGGAGGCACCGGGGAGCTGTTTTTT.

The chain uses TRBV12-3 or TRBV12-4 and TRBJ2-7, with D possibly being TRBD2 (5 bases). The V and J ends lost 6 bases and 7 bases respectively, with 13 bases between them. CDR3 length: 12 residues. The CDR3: CASRGPPGEQYF. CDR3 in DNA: TGTGCCAGCAGGGGCCCCCCGGGGGAGCAGTACTTC.

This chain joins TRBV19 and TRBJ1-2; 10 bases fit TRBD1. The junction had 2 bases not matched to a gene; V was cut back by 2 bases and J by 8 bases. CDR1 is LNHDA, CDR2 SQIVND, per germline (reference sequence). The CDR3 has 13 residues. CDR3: CASSIRTGGGYTF. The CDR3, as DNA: TGTGCCAGTAGTATACGGACAGGGGGAGGCTACACCTTC.

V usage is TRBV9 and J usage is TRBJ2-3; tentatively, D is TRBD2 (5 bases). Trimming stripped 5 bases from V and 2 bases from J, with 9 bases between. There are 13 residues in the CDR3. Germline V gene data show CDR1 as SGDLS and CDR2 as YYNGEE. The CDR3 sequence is CASRGDFTDTQYF. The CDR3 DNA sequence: TGTGCCAGCAGGGGAGACTTCACAGATACGCAGTATTTT.

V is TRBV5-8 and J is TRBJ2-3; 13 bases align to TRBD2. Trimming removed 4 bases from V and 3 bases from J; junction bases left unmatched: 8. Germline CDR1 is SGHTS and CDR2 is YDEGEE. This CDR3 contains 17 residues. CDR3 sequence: CASSRYTSGGATDTQYF. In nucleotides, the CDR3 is TGTGCCAGCAGCCGATACACTAGCGGGGGGGCAACAGATACGCAGTATTTT.

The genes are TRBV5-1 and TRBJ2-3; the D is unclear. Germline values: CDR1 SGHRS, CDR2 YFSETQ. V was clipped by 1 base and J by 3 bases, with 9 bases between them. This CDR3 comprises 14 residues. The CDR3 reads CASSLKAVTDTQYF. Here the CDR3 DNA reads TGCGCCAGCAGCTTGAAGGCGGTAACAGATACGCAGTATTTT.

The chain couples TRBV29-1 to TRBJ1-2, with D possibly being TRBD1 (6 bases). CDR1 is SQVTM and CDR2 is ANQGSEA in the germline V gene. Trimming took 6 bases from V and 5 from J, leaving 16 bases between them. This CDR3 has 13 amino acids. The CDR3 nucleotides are TGCAGCGTCCTGGGAGGGGGTTGGTATGGCTACACCTTC. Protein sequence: CSVLGGGWYGYTF.

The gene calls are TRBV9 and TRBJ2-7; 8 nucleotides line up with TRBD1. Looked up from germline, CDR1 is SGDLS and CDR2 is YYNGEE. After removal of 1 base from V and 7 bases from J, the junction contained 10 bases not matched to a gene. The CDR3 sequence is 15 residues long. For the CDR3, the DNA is TGTGCCAGCAGCGTACGGGACAGGCCTCCGGGGGAGCAGTACTTC. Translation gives CASSVRDRPPGEQYF.

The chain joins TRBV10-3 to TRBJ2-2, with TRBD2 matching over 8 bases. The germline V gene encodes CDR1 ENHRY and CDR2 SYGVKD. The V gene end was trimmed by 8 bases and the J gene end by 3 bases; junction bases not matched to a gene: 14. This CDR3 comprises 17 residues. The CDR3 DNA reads TGTGCCATCTTAAGAAGCGGCGGGGGGCGCGACACCGGGGAGCTGTTTTTT. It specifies CAILRSGGGRDTGELFF.

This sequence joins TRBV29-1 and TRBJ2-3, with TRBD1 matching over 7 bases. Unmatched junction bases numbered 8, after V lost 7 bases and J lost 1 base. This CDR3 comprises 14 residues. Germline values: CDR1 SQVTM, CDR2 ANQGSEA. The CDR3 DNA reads TGCAGCGCCCGAGACAGGGCTCGCACAGATACGCAGTATTTT. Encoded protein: CSARDRARTDTQYF.